In this sample, the clone carrying this T cell receptor beta chain is medium-sized (0.01 to 0.1%). The antigen remains unidentified. This sample was taken from a study of blood T cell dynamics during melanoma immunotherapy. General study findings and limits: Unlike progressors, later disease-control patients had W3 repertoires gaining clonality or diversity.

Germline V gene lookup returns CDR1 ENHRY and CDR2 SYGVKD. Between the trimmed V and J ends, which lost 6 bases and 7 bases, there was a span of 21 bases. There are 15 residues in the CDR3. TCRdb's table, derived via immunoSEQ multiplex PCR, lists solely in-frame clones and lacks some. The sample contains 16,000 or so clones, more than 75% of which appear only once. Time point specified: pre-treatment baseline. Patients with prior systemic cancer treatment, concomitant immunosuppressants, or other active malignancies were excluded. The chain joins TRBV10-3 to TRBJ2-5; D not resolved. The material was blood, obtained from a patient treated with checkpoint blockade. This clonotype was obtained from a human donor with melanoma. The CDR3 DNA sequence: TGTGCCATCAGGGTCACCCTCGATGCAAGGGTGACCCAGTACTTC. Protein product: CAIRVTLDARVTQYF.